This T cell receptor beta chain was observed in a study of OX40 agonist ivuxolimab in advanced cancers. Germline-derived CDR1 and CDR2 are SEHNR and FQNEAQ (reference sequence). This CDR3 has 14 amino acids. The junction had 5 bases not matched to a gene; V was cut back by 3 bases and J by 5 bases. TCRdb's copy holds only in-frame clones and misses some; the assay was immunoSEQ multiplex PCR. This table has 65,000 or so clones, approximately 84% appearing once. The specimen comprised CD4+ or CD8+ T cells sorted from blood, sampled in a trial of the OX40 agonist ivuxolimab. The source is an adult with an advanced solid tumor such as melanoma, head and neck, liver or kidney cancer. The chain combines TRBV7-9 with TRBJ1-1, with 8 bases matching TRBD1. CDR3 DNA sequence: TGTGCCAGCAGCTTCCAGGGGGCGAGGACTGAAGCTTTCTTT. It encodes CASSFQGARTEAFF.